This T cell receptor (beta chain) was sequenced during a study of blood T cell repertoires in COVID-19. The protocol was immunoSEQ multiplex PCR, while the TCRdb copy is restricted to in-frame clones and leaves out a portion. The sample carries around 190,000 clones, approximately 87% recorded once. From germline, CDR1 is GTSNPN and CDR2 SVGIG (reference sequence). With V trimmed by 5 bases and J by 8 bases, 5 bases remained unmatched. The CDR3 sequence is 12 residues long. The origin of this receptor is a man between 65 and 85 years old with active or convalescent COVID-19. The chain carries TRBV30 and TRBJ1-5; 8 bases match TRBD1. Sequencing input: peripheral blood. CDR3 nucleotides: TGTGCCTGGGACAGGGGCGTAAAGCCCCAGCATTTT. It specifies CAWDRGVKPQHF.